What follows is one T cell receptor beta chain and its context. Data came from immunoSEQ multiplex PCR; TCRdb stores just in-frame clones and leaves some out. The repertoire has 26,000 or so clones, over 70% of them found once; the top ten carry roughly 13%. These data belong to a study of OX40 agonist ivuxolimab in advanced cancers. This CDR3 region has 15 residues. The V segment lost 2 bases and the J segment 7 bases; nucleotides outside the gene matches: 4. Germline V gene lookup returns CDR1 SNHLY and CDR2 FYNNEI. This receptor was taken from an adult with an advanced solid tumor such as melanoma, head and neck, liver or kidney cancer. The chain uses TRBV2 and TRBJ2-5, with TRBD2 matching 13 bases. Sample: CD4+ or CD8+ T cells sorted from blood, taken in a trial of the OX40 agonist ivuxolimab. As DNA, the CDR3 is TGTGCCAGCAGTGAAACTAGCGGGGGGGCCGGGACCCAGTACTTC. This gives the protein CASSETSGGAGTQYF.